The rows below give T cell receptor beta chains drawn from one sample of a study of cytomegalovirus exposure and HLA in healthy donors. TCRdb's table, derived via immunoSEQ multiplex PCR, lists solely in-frame clones and lacks some. The sample includes under 200,000 clones, around 86% of them seen just once. Sequencing input: PBMCs. Every receptor here comes from a human donor in good health. Both conserved end residues are part of each CDR3. The D gene is left open where the match is weak. The size of a clone is reported for some rows only, either as once, few or many, or as a class for expanded clones.

J: TRBJ2-2; size: .; V: TRBV2; D: .; CDR3: CATLGVGASGELFF; DNA: TGTGCCACCCTGGGTGTAGGGGCTAGCGGGGAGCTGTTTTTT
J: TRBJ2-2; size: once; V: TRBV7-7; D: TRBD2; CDR3: CASSPHRGLAGGVYTGELFF; DNA: TGTGCTAGCAGCCCCCACAGGGGACTAGCGGGGGGCGTTTACACCGGGGAGCTGTTTTTT
J: TRBJ1-2; size: .; V: TRBV11-3; D: TRBD1; CDR3: CASSPQTGDYGYTF; DNA: TGTGCCAGCAGCCCCCAGACAGGGGACTATGGCTACACCTTC
J: TRBJ1-5; size: .; V: TRBV4-2; D: TRBD1; CDR3: CASSQGTGKSQPQHF; DNA: TGTGCCAGCAGCCAAGGGACAGGGAAGAGTCAGCCCCAGCATTTT
J: TRBJ2-3; size: .; V: TRBV29-1; D: TRBD1; CDR3: CSVERDRGTDTQYF; DNA: TGCAGCGTTGAAAGGGACAGGGGCACAGATACGCAGTATTTT
J: TRBJ1-2; size: .; V: TRBV19; D: TRBD1; CDR3: CASSTPGTGSYGYTF; DNA: TGTGCCAGTAGTACCCCCGGGACAGGGAGTTATGGCTACACCTTC
J: TRBJ1-2; size: .; V: TRBV2; D: TRBD1; CDR3: CASTLYGTVNYGYTF; DNA: TGTGCCAGCACCCTATATGGGACAGTCAACTATGGCTACACCTTC
J: TRBJ2-1; size: .; V: TRBV9; D: TRBD2; CDR3: CASSSSTGGSYNEQFF; DNA: TGTGCCAGCAGCTCGAGTACGGGGGGCTCCTACAATGAGCAGTTCTTC
J: TRBJ2-1; size: .; V: TRBV4-1; D: .; CDR3: CASSQDPRLVVYNEQFF; DNA: TGCGCCAGCAGCCAAGATCCCCGGCTAGTGGTCTACAATGAGCAGTTCTTC
J: TRBJ2-7; size: .; V: TRBV7-6; D: TRBD1; CDR3: CASGRSDRGYEQYF; DNA: TGTGCCAGCGGGCGCTCGGACAGGGGCTACGAGCAGTACTTC
J: TRBJ1-5; size: .; V: TRBV10-2; D: .; CDR3: CASSLQGNQPQHF; DNA: TGCGCCAGCAGTCTACAGGGCAATCAGCCCCAGCATTTT
J: TRBJ1-6; size: once; V: TRBV4-1; D: .; CDR3: CASSREGLYNSPLHF; DNA: TGCGCCAGCAGTCGAGAGGGCCTCTATAATTCACCCCTCCACTTT
J: TRBJ2-7; size: few; V: TRBV4-2; D: TRBD2; CDR3: CASSQGETSGASYEQYF; DNA: TGTGCCAGCAGCCAGGGCGAGACTAGCGGGGCCTCCTACGAGCAGTACTTC
J: TRBJ1-1; size: .; V: TRBV4-2; D: TRBD1; CDR3: CASSPEGAATEAFF; DNA: TGTGCCAGCAGCCCAGAGGGGGCTGCCACTGAAGCTTTCTTT
J: TRBJ1-1; size: .; V: TRBV19; D: .; CDR3: CASSLQVGEAFF; DNA: TGTGCCAGTAGTCTGCAGGTAGGTGAAGCTTTCTTT
J: TRBJ2-5; size: .; V: TRBV12-5; D: TRBD2; CDR3: CASGPWTGGETQYF; DNA: TGTGCTAGTGGTCCTTGGACGGGGGGAGAGACCCAGTACTTC
J: TRBJ2-2; size: .; V: TRBV27; D: .; CDR3: CASSLVRGTGELFF; DNA: TGTGCCAGCAGTTTGGTCAGGGGTACCGGGGAGCTGTTTTTT
J: TRBJ2-7; size: .; V: TRBV5-1; D: TRBD2; CDR3: CASSFSGGRYEQYF; DNA: TGCGCCAGCAGCTTTAGCGGGGGTAGGTACGAGCAGTACTTC
J: TRBJ2-7; size: once; V: TRBV5-1; D: TRBD2; CDR3: CASSLGSSGGAGEQYF; DNA: TGCGCCAGCAGCTTGGGCTCTAGCGGGGGGGCCGGGGAGCAGTACTTC
J: TRBJ2-1; size: few; V: TRBV6-6; D: TRBD1; CDR3: CASRPGTGNNEQFF; DNA: TGTGCCAGCAGGCCCGGGACAGGGAACAATGAGCAGTTCTTC
J: TRBJ1-1; size: .; V: TRBV20-1; D: .; CDR3: CSAFYLEAFF; DNA: TGCAGTGCTTTCTACCTAGAAGCTTTCTTT
J: TRBJ1-4; size: .; V: TRBV4-1; D: TRBD1; CDR3: CASSAPGQTNEKLFF; DNA: TGCGCCAGCAGCGCCCCGGGACAGACTAATGAAAAACTGTTTTTT
J: TRBJ1-1; size: .; V: TRBV29-1; D: .; CDR3: CSVAIGGPNTEAFF; DNA: TGCAGCGTTGCGATCGGGGGGCCGAACACTGAAGCTTTCTTT
J: TRBJ1-5; size: few; V: TRBV6-4; D: TRBD1; CDR3: CARETGTERFSNQPQHF; DNA: TGTGCCCGAGAGACCGGGACAGAACGTTTTAGCAATCAGCCCCAGCATTTT
J: TRBJ1-2; size: .; V: TRBV5-1; D: TRBD1; CDR3: CASSFDGQGFGYTF; DNA: TGCGCCAGCAGCTTCGACGGACAGGGATTTGGCTACACCTTC
J: TRBJ1-5; size: .; V: TRBV21-1; D: .; CDR3: CASRDREPQHF; DNA: TGTGCCAGCAGGGACAGGGAGCCCCAGCATTTT
J: TRBJ2-5; size: .; V: TRBV11-2; D: TRBD2; CDR3: CASSLEVGGQETQYF; DNA: TGTGCCAGCAGCTTAGAGGTGGGGGGGCAAGAGACCCAGTACTTC
J: TRBJ2-7; size: .; V: TRBV4-1; D: TRBD1; CDR3: CASSQLGQGYEQYF; DNA: TGCGCCAGCAGCCAACTGGGACAGGGCTACGAGCAGTACTTC
J: TRBJ1-4; size: .; V: TRBV4-3; D: TRBD1; CDR3: CASSQVSPGQNNEKLFF; DNA: TGCGCCAGCAGCCAAGTCAGCCCGGGACAGAATAATGAAAAACTGTTTTTT
J: TRBJ1-2; size: once; V: TRBV18; D: .; CDR3: CASSPSGACGYTF; DNA: TGTGCCAGCTCACCATCAGGGGCGTGTGGCTACACCTTC